Listed here is a single T cell receptor beta chain. Antigen: not known. This specimen comes from a study of long-term antiretroviral therapy in people with HIV. Regarding the study as a whole: Repertoires from HIV showed CDR3 length ranges narrower than those of controls.

Researchers report immunoSEQ v3.0 was run at survey level. In sequencing, about 35,000-50,000 T-cell genomes per sample were targeted. Sequencing used immunoSEQ multiplex PCR; TCRdb keeps in-frame clones, though not all of them. The sample has some 20,000 clones; under 90% are singletons. The sequenced sample was unsorted PBMCs, obtained less than 2.5 years after starting antiretroviral therapy. The TCR sequence derives from a man aged 35 to 55 with HIV.

This CDR3 reads CSVTGGANVLTF. The CDR3 DNA sequence: TGCAGCGTAACCGGTGGGGCCAACGTCCTGACTTTC. V usage is TRBV29-1 and J usage is TRBJ2-6, with D unresolved. This CDR3 contains 12 residues. The germline CDR1 and CDR2 sequences are SQVTM and ANQGSEA. Trimming removed 6 bases from V and 3 bases from J, with 6 bases in between.